This TCR beta chain came from a study of T cells in Graves' hyperthyroidism and ophthalmopathy. Not enrolled were patients with uncontrolled infection, other autoimmune disease, pregnancy or lactation. Only a few counts were recorded for this clonotype. Germline-derived CDR1 and CDR2 are MNHEY and SMNVEV (reference sequence). The CDR3 sequence is 18 residues long. With 3 bases removed from V and 8 bases from J, the gap between germline ends came to 26 bases. Researchers amplified the TCR beta CDR3 regions from RNA transcripts. Initially, a first-round RT-PCR of the TCR CDR3 employed the HTBI primer set. TCRdb independently ran MiXCR on the multiplex PCR reads; one entry per CDR3 protein. The sample lists about 360,000 distinct CDR3 sequences, 13% seen once, with 9% to 9.5% in the top ten.

This chain links TRBV27 with TRBJ2-1; tentative D call: TRBD1 (5 bases). The source is a woman between 18 and 29 years old with Graves' hyperthyroidism. The sequenced sample was blood. The DNA for the CDR3 is TGTGCCAGCAGTTTCTCCCCCCCCGACAGCAAGAGATTGTATGAGCAGTTCTTC. This encodes CASSFSPPDSKRLYEQFF.